This T cell receptor (beta chain) was sequenced in a study of Ad26.COV2.S vaccination and SARS-CoV-2 variants. The overall study: By the intramuscular route, Ad26.COV2.S was given once, or twice 56 days apart.

V was pared by 3 bases and J by 3 bases, with 12 bases between. Germline values: CDR1 SNHLY, CDR2 FYNNEI. The CDR3 runs to 15 residues. Regarding treatment: some 20 received Ad26.COV2.S at low or high dose, single or two shots; about 5 received placebo; per-sample allocation not given. On day 63 after the first injection, vaccine and placebo recipients gave samples. General study findings and limits: Vaccine and placebo recipients had comparable breadth of non-spike TCRs.

TCRdb keeps only in-frame clones here, not all; method: immunoSEQ multiplex PCR. In the table there are about 480,000 clones, 87% of which are singletons. As regards this clone: What it binds is unknown.

The source is a person aged 18-65 years who received the Ad26.COV2.S COVID-19 vaccine or a placebo. The gene calls are TRBV2 and TRBJ1-5; D unclear. The input for sequencing was peripheral blood, taken in a trial of Ad26.COV2.S vaccine versus placebo. The CDR3 loop is CASSDGFRPNQPQHF. In nucleotides, the CDR3 is TGTGCCAGCAGTGATGGTTTCCGACCCAATCAGCCCCAGCATTTT.